This T cell receptor (beta chain) appears in the sequencing data of a study of blood T cell repertoires in COVID-19. Overall study: COVID-19 samples from acute and convalescent phases originated in the United States, Italy and Spain. PBMCs, B-cell-depleted T cells, or T cells were the source of the cDNA or gDNA that made up the material.

Methods used by the authors: Using reference gene primer amplification, nucleated cell counts were estimated. Generated by immunoSEQ multiplex PCR, the TCRdb table keeps only in-frame clones and is missing some. The V and J calls and clone size come from that table; D and trimming were worked out from the DNA. The profile shows roughly 70,000 clones, around three quarters of them singletons. CDR1 and CDR2 from the germline V gene are SGHKS and YYEKEE (reference sequence). The ends lost 0 bases at V and 8 bases at J; junction bases unmatched: 8. The CDR3 runs to 16 residues. V is TRBV5-5 and J is TRBJ2-1, with 10 bases that match TRBD2. The sequence derives from a woman between 65 and 79 years old with acute or convalescent COVID-19. Sequenced: peripheral blood. CDR3 nucleotides: TGTGCCAGCAGCTTGGTACCAGCGGGAGGGCCATATGAGCAGTTCTTC. As protein: CASSLVPAGGPYEQFF. The variable domain in full, with the rest retrieved from reference TRBV5-5 and TRBJ2-1, is DAGVTQSPTHLIKTRGQQVTLRCSPISGHKSVSWYQQVLGQGPQFIFQYYEKEERGRGNFPDRFSARQFPNYSSELNVNALLLGDSALYLCASSLVPAGGPYEQFFGPGTRLTVL.